The clone carrying this T cell receptor beta chain turned up a few times. Its antigen is currently unknown. TCRdb itself ran the 5' RACE reads through MiXCR, one entry per CDR3 protein. The sample has about 170,000 distinct CDR3 sequences; 13% are singletons. The data were obtained in a study of T-cell memory formation after mild COVID-19. The overall study: Largely, TCR clusters stayed within a single donor. General study results and limits: Second-wave clones that peaked on day 37 lacked confirmed SARS-CoV-2 specificity. Some clones that responded turned up in pre-infection memory, which suggests that cross-reactive memory joined in.

The length of the CDR3 is 18 residues. Germline CDR1 and CDR2: LGHNA and YNFKEQ. The V segment lost 4 bases and the J segment 0 bases; nucleotides outside the gene matches: 10. The material sequenced was PBMCs or a T cell subset sorted from them (not recorded which). This clonotype was obtained from a man between 18 and 29 years old who had mild COVID-19 (a few samples of this study predate the infection). Cell type and time point are not known. This sequence joins TRBV4-2 and TRBJ1-3, with 9 positions matching TRBD1. The CDR3 sequence: CASSRRLGQGVSGNTIYF. The CDR3 coding sequence is TGTGCCAGCAGCCGAAGACTGGGACAGGGAGTCTCTGGAAACACCATATATTTT.